The clone carrying this T cell receptor beta chain has a handful of counts. The antigen remains undetermined. Both 60 Vbeta primers and 13 Jbeta primers went into the PCR. This table comes from immunoSEQ multiplex PCR, and its TCRdb copy is limited to in-frame clones, with some not included. Of 110,000 to 150,000 clones in the sample, about 64% were seen once. The data were taken from a study of cytomegalovirus exposure and HLA in healthy donors. Study results and limitations: Rarity marked most TCR sequences, yet some public TCRs occurred in many donors. The likely explanation for a cluster of highly shared sequence variants was sequencing artifact.

This CDR3 is built from 14 residues. CDR1 is MNHEY, CDR2 SVGAGI, per germline. With V trimmed by 3 bases and J by 8 bases, 8 bases remained unmatched. The source of this sequence is a man between 60 and 70 years old in good health and CMV-seronegative. V is TRBV6-5 and J is TRBJ1-2; 8 bases line up with TRBD1. Material: PBMCs. Written as DNA, the CDR3 is TGTGCCAGCAGTTATTTCCAGGGGGCGGGCGGCTACACCTTC. It translates to CASSYFQGAGGYTF.